This T cell receptor beta chain was identified during a study of blood T cell dynamics during melanoma immunotherapy. Across the study: Patients with metastatic melanoma got pembrolizumab or nivolumab-ipilimumab as first-line care. Study-wide results and limits: At W3, later disease-control patients showed bifurcated PBMC repertoire changes, unlike progressors.

Stated time point: pre-treatment baseline. Sampling occurred pretreatment (T0) and at week 3 (W3), after cycle one of checkpoint blockade. Notes on this clone: Its specificity is unknown.

Each bulk PBMC sample had around 380 ng DNA loaded. Generated by immunoSEQ multiplex PCR, the TCRdb table keeps only in-frame clones and is missing some. This repertoire shows fewer than 25,000 clones, over 85% found once; its top ten account for approximately 1.1%. The sample consisted of blood, taken from a patient treated with checkpoint blockade. This clonotype originated in a human donor with melanoma.

CDR3: CASSRDTGLAGTDTQYF. CDR3 in DNA: TGCGCCAGCAGCCGCGACACCGGACTAGCAGGCACAGATACGCAGTATTTT. The rearrangement uses TRBV4-1 and TRBJ2-3; 8 nucleotides agree with TRBD2. Germline V gene sequence: CDR1 MGHRA, CDR2 YSYEKL. Trimming took 4 bases from V and 1 from J; bases not matched to a gene: 10. The CDR3 runs to 17 residues.